This TCR beta chain came from a study of blood T cells in healthy people across ages. This CDR3 region has 15 residues. CDR1 is MDHEN, CDR2 SYDVKM, per germline. This clonotype has just a few counts. The use of a sample-barcoded 5' primer and a J-beta primer mix characterized a second PCR of roughly 6 to 11 cycles. TCRdb reprocessed the 5' RACE reads with MiXCR, giving one entry per CDR3 protein. This table holds about 800,000 distinct CDR3 sequences, just under 25% found once. This sample was shared with a second study, whose subject was T cells of mothers and their children.

Sample: blood. The source is a boy under 18 in good health. The chain employs TRBV28 and TRBJ2-5; TRBD1 matches 11 bases. The DNA end lines up better with TRBJ2-7; the J call may be wrong. The CDR3, as DNA: TGTGCCAGCAGCCCTAGGACAGGGGGCAGGAACGAGCAGTACTTC. This translates into CASSPRTGGRNEQYF.